This TCR beta chain was recorded in a study of T-cell memory formation after mild COVID-19. Findings of the study overall: Pre-infection memory held some responding clones, suggesting pre-existing cross-reactive T cells responded.

The table lists this clonotype with a few counts. Its antigen is undetermined. TCRdb itself ran the 5' RACE reads through MiXCR, one entry per CDR3 protein. The sample carries fewer than 650,000 distinct CDR3 sequences, about 20% recorded once. This sequence was found in an adult woman who had mild COVID-19 (a few samples of this study predate the infection). Cell type and time point are not known. The sample was PBMCs or a T cell subset sorted from them (not recorded which).

The CDR3 loop is CASSQRSSDTQYF. CDR3 in DNA: TGTGCCAGCAGCCAAAGGAGCTCGGATACGCAGTATTTT. The chain is built from TRBV14 and TRBJ2-3, with D uncertain. V was clipped by 2 bases and J by 6 bases, with 9 bases between them. This CDR3 spans 13 amino acids. Germline V gene sequence: CDR1 SGHDN, CDR2 FVKESK.